Each of the 20 T cell receptor beta chains below was sequenced from the same sample in a study of identical twins. MiXCR was run by TCRdb on the 5' RACE reads, yielding one entry per CDR3 protein. The sample holds fewer than 650,000 distinct CDR3 sequences; over 8.5% are singletons and the top ten take roughly 3%. These same records also appear under a second study, on yellow fever vaccine responses in identical twins.

Sequencing input: PBMCs. These receptor sequences come from a young woman in good health.

This clonotype was observed many times. J is TRBJ2-2 and V is TRBV4-2; D might be TRBD1 or TRBD2, each matching 5 bases. Germline V gene data show CDR1 as LGHNA and CDR2 as YNFKEQ. This CDR3 comprises 16 residues. Trimming took 0 bases from V and 5 from J, leaving 13 bases between them. The CDR3 loop is CASSQDLSRETGELFF. The CDR3 region has the DNA TGTGCCAGCAGCCAAGATCTAAGCAGGGAGACCGGGGAGCTGTTTTTT.

This clonotype was counted at least ten times. The chain joins TRBV5-1 to TRBJ2-3; TRBD2 matches 8 bases. The V gene end was trimmed by 4 bases and the J gene end by 3 bases; junction bases not matched to a gene: 13. Germline CDR1 and CDR2: SGHRS and YFSETQ. The CDR3 loop spans 17 amino acids. The CDR3 region has the DNA TGCGCCAGCAGCCCCTCCGAGCGGGAGCTGGGGACAGATACGCAGTATTTT. Protein sequence: CASSPSERELGTDTQYF. Full variable domain (rest looked up from reference TRBV5-1 and TRBJ2-3): KAGVTQTPRYLIKTRGQQVTLSCSPISGHRSVSWYQQTPGQGLQFLFEYFSETQRNKGNFPGRFSGRQFSNSRSEMNVSTLELGDSALYLCASSPSERELGTDTQYFGPGTRLTVL.

The rearrangement uses TRBV5-1 and TRBJ2-3; tentatively, D is TRBD1 (7 bases). Between the trimmed V and J ends, which lost 3 bases and 2 bases, there was a span of 22 bases. There are 18 residues in the CDR3. CDR1 is SGHRS, CDR2 YFSETQ, per germline. The CDR3 sequence is CASSSSGWRDRLTDTQYF. The CDR3 DNA reads as TGCGCCAGCAGCTCCAGTGGGTGGAGGGACAGACTCACAGATACGCAGTATTTT.

This clonotype was counted only a few times. The genes are TRBV20-1 and TRBJ2-5, with TRBD1 matching 11 bases. The ends lost 5 bases at V and 5 bases at J; junction bases unmatched: 7. There are 14 residues in the CDR3. Germline loops: CDR1 DFQATT, CDR2 SNEGSKA (reference sequence). Here the CDR3 DNA reads TGCAGTGCTCCTCGGACAGGGGGCGACGAGACCCAGTACTTC. This sequence encodes CSAPRTGGDETQYF.

The V gene is TRBV12-3 or TRBV12-4, the J gene TRBJ2-7, with no clear D. CDR3 length: 15 amino acids. V was shortened by 3 bases and J by 7 bases, with 19 bases between the two germline ends. The CDR3 is CASSFFPPGAREQYF. The DNA for the CDR3 is TGTGCCAGCAGTTTTTTCCCCCCGGGTGCTAGGGAGCAGTACTTC.

This clonotype was recorded at least ten times. The V and J genes are TRBV25-1 and TRBJ2-5; possibly TRBD1 for D (6 bases). Trimming stripped 4 bases from V and 4 bases from J, with 16 bases between. This CDR3 spans 15 amino acids. Germline values: CDR1 MGHDK, CDR2 SYGVNS. The CDR3 region is CASSVFAGDVETQYF. The CDR3 DNA sequence: TGTGCCAGCAGTGTATTTGCAGGGGACGTAGAGACCCAGTACTTC.

This clonotype was picked up many times. The CDR3 sequence is CASSQSNTEAFF. CDR3 coding DNA: TGTGCCAGCAGTCAGTCCAACACTGAAGCTTTCTTT. V is TRBV3-1 and J is TRBJ1-1; D gene ambiguous. V was cut by 6 bases and J by 2 bases, with 7 bases left in between. CDR1 LGHDT and CDR2 YNNKEL come from the germline V gene (reference sequence). The CDR3 spans 12 residues. Variable domain in full (rest from reference TRBV3-1 and TRBJ1-1): DTAVSQTPKYLVTQMGNDKSIKCEQNLGHDTMYWYKQDSKKFLKIMFSYNNKELIINETVPNRFSPKSPDKAHLNLHINSLELGDSAVYFCASSQSNTEAFFGQGTRLTVV.

In its sample, this clonotype was seen a few times. V gene TRBV29-1 combines with J gene TRBJ2-7; 10 bases are a match to TRBD1. Germline CDR1 is SQVTM and CDR2 is ANQGSEA. With V trimmed by 3 bases and J by 2 bases, 7 bases remained unmatched. This CDR3 contains 15 residues. The CDR3 sequence is CSVEGDRGSPYEQYF. CDR3 coding DNA: TGCAGCGTTGAGGGGGACAGGGGAAGTCCCTACGAGCAGTACTTC.

This clonotype was observed many times. This sequence joins TRBV7-2 and TRBJ1-5; D gene unclear. Trimming stripped 2 bases from V and 5 bases from J, with 7 bases between. CDR1 SGHTA and CDR2 FQGNSA come from the germline V gene. The CDR3 consists of 13 residues. CDR3 sequence (DNA): TGTGCCAGCAGCTTACCCGACCATCAGCCCCAGCATTTT. Encoded protein: CASSLPDHQPQHF.

This clonotype showed up just a few times. The gene calls are TRBV6-1 and TRBJ2-7; TRBD1 might be the D (6 bases). Germline V lookup: CDR1 MNHNS, CDR2 SASEGT. Trimming cost V 4 bases and J 7 bases, with 26 bases left between them. This CDR3 region has 17 residues. The chain's CDR3 is CASSVVRGRPSNQEQYF. CDR3 nucleotides: TGTGCCAGCAGTGTCGTCAGGGGACGACCGAGCAACCAAGAGCAGTACTTC.

The table lists this clonotype with many counts. The chain uses TRBV28 and TRBJ2-7; 7 nucleotides agree with TRBD1. Germline V gene sequence: CDR1 MDHEN, CDR2 SYDVKM. The junction had 13 bases not matched to a gene; V was cut back by 4 bases and J by 7 bases. The CDR3 totals 15 residues. In DNA, the CDR3 is TGTGCCAGCAGTTCGACAGGGATAGTTGAGCGAGAGCAGTACTTC. Amino acids: CASSSTGIVEREQYF.

This clonotype showed up many times. The chain combines TRBV9 with TRBJ2-5; D is unresolved. The V end lost 0 bases, the J end lost 2 bases, and 8 bases lay between the germline ends. CDR1 SGDLS and CDR2 YYNGEE come from the germline V gene. The CDR3 contains 14 residues. This CDR3 reads CASSVGSQQETQYF. CDR3 in DNA: TGTGCCAGCAGCGTAGGTTCCCAACAAGAGACCCAGTACTTC.

This clonotype appeared a few times. The chain employs TRBV29-1 and TRBJ2-1, with D tentatively TRBD1 or TRBD2 (7 bases each). The V and J ends lost 5 bases and 9 bases respectively, with 14 bases between them. CDR1 and CDR2 from the germline V gene are SQVTM and ANQGSEA. The CDR3 is 12 amino acids. The CDR3: CSVFSGGGEQFF. CDR3 coding DNA: TGCAGCGTTTTCTCAGGGGGGGGTGAGCAGTTCTTC.

The genes are TRBV30 and TRBJ1-1, with D unclear. Germline V gene lookup returns CDR1 GTSNPN and CDR2 SVGIG (reference sequence). The CDR3 spans 17 residues. Trimming cost V 2 bases and J 0 bases, with 19 bases left between them. For the CDR3, the DNA is TGTGCCTGGAGTCCCCCGTTATTCGGCAGGATGAACACTGAAGCTTTCTTT. It translates to CAWSPPLFGRMNTEAFF.

The table lists this clonotype with a few counts. V usage is TRBV3-1 and J usage is TRBJ2-7; possible D gene TRBD1, 6 bases. Germline CDR1 is LGHDT and CDR2 is YNNKEL (reference sequence). V lost 0 bases and J lost 2, with 11 bases in between. The CDR3 length is 15 residues. The CDR3 protein is CASSQDYRAPYEQYF. DNA for the CDR3: TGTGCCAGCAGCCAAGATTACAGGGCCCCCTACGAGCAGTACTTC.

This clonotype was seen more than once but under ten times. This chain links TRBV12-3 or TRBV12-4 with TRBJ2-6; D perhaps matches TRBD1 (6 bases). The CDR3 runs to 14 residues. V was clipped by 6 bases and J by 12 bases, with 18 bases between them. The CDR3 nucleotides are TGTGCCAGCAGCCCCGAATCAGGGGTTACCGTCCTGACTTTC. Its protein product is CASSPESGVTVLTF.

The chain combines TRBV5-1 with TRBJ2-1, with TRBD2 matching 10 bases. The ends lost 0 bases at V and 7 bases at J; junction bases unmatched: 7. Germline assignment: CDR1 SGHRS and CDR2 YFSETQ. CDR3 size: 16 residues. The CDR3 loop is CASSLAQRGGLNEQFF. In DNA form, the CDR3 reads TGCGCCAGCAGCTTGGCCCAGCGGGGGGGTCTTAATGAGCAGTTCTTC.

This clonotype has at least ten counts. The J gene is TRBJ1-5, the V gene TRBV12-3 or TRBV12-4; unclear D gene. The CDR3 is 13 residues long. V lost 2 bases and J lost 5, with 7 bases in between. The CDR3 sequence is CASSLNRDQPQHF. CDR3 bases: TGTGCCAGCAGTTTAAACCGAGATCAGCCCCAGCATTTT.

The V gene is TRBV2, the J gene TRBJ2-4; tentative D call: TRBD1 (6 bases). The CDR3 covers 13 residues. V shed 4 bases and J shed 15 bases, with 19 bases lying between them. Looked up from germline, CDR1 is SNHLY and CDR2 is FYNNEI. The CDR3 region has the DNA TGTGCCAGCAGTGCCGGACAGCTAAAAGTTGGGTACTTC. Translation: CASSAGQLKVGYF.

This clonotype was observed many times. J is TRBJ2-3 and V is TRBV6-5; a weak D match, TRBD2 (6 bases). V lost 2 bases, J lost 3 bases, and 15 bases lay in between. The CDR3 length is 16 residues. Germline V lookup: CDR1 MNHEY, CDR2 SVGAGI. CDR3 bases: TGTGCCAGCAGTTACCAGCGCGTCGGGAGTACAGATACGCAGTATTTT. Translating it yields CASSYQRVGSTDTQYF.